This TCR beta chain was identified during a study of shared T cell receptors in the human thymus. Germline loops: CDR1 MDHEN, CDR2 SYDVKM. CDR3 length: 16 amino acids. V lost 6 bases, J lost 4 bases, and 19 bases lay in between. The data were produced by immunoSEQ multiplex PCR, yet TCRdb's version contains in-frame clones alone and is incomplete. The table lists some 660,000 clones, 70% to 90% of them singletons. These data were likewise used in another study, on human thymus T cells. According to that study: It was from resections taken during corrective heart surgery that the thymus tissue came. Gene usage for V and J segments appeared biased in thymic and blood repertoires. Overlap was high between thymic repertoires from unrelated individuals, as reported in related research.

Sequences were obtained from thymocytes. The chain recombines TRBV28 with TRBJ2-1; D is possibly TRBD2 (6 bases). This receptor was identified in a boy under two years old with a congenital heart defect. The DNA for the CDR3 is TGTGCCAGCAGAAGATCCGGGACTCGTCCTTACAATGAGCAGTTCTTC. This translates into CASRRSGTRPYNEQFF.